These 28 T cell receptor beta chains originate from one sample sequenced in a study of T-cell reconstitution after alpha-beta-depleted transplantation in children. Unique molecular identifiers were incorporated into the prepared TCRbeta library. TCRdb fed the PCR reads into MiXCR, producing one record per CDR3 protein. The sample carries a few hundred thousand distinct CDR3 sequences, roughly 22% recorded once. The sequences come from PBMCs from the stem cell graft donor, collected from the stem cell graft. These receptors all stem from a human donor who donated a stem cell graft to a child with acute myeloid leukemia.

This clonotype came up many times. This chain uses TRBV20-1 with TRBJ2-1; D might be TRBD2 (5 bases). Trimming took off 6 bases at V and 5 bases at J, with 11 bases between the two ends. This CDR3 spans 12 amino acids. The germline V gene has CDR1 DFQATT and CDR2 SNEGSKA (reference sequence). The CDR3 sequence is CSAGWTDNEQFF. CDR3 in DNA: TGCAGTGCGGGGTGGACTGACAATGAGCAGTTCTTC.

This clonotype was seen a few times. An end of the junction does not agree with germline; a read error may underlie this. The V call is TRBV13, the J call TRBJ1-2, with 7 nucleotides matching TRBD1. This CDR3 is built from 15 residues. CDR1 and CDR2 (germline): PRHDT, FYEKMQ (reference sequence). CDR3 sequence reads: CASARAGRGDYGYTF. In DNA form, the CDR3 reads TGTGCCAGCGCAAGGGCAGGCAGGGGGGACTACGGCTACACCTTC.

This clonotype occurred many times. V usage is TRBV3-1 and J usage is TRBJ2-3; TRBD2 is a possible D gene (5 bases). CDR1 LGHDT and CDR2 YNNKEL come from the germline V gene (reference sequence). Trimming cost V 5 bases and J 9 bases, with 9 bases left between them. The CDR3 runs 11 residues. The CDR3 nucleotides are TGTGCCAGCAGCTCGGGGTTGACGCAGTATTTT. Encoded protein: CASSSGLTQYF.

The genes are TRBV20-1 and TRBJ2-1, with 7 bases identical to TRBD2. The V gene's germline CDR1 is DFQATT and CDR2 SNEGSKA (reference sequence). The CDR3 runs 17 residues. The trim removed 5 bases at V and 5 bases at J, leaving 18 bases unmatched. Written as DNA, the CDR3 is TGCAGTGCTGCCCTATCACTAGCGCCCCACGGGAACAATGAGCAGTTCTTC. It codes for CSAALSLAPHGNNEQFF.

This clonotype was counted at least ten times. V is TRBV20-1 and J is TRBJ2-2, with 10 bases identical to TRBD2. Germline CDR1 and CDR2: DFQATT and SNEGSKA (reference sequence). With V trimmed by 5 bases and J by 8 bases, 11 bases remained unmatched. This CDR3 contains 15 residues. CDR3 DNA sequence: TGCAGTGCTGGGGGCCTCGTAGCGGGAGGAGGGGAGCTGTTTTTT. Its protein product is CSAGGLVAGGGELFF.

This clonotype came up a few times. The chain combines TRBV20-1 with TRBJ2-3; 9 bases line up with TRBD2. This CDR3 has 19 amino acids. Germline values: CDR1 DFQATT, CDR2 SNEGSKA (reference sequence). Trimming took 4 bases from V and 2 from J; bases not matched to a gene: 19. The CDR3 region has the DNA TGCAGTGCTACGGGGTTTGGGCGGGGACTAGCAGAAACCACAGATACGCAGTATTTT. Translating gives CSATGFGRGLAETTDTQYF.

Many counts were recorded for this clonotype. This chain links TRBV29-1 with TRBJ2-1; D is uncertain. The length of the CDR3 is 13 residues. Germline V gene lookup returns CDR1 SQVTM and CDR2 ANQGSEA. The V and J ends lost 2 bases and 0 bases respectively, with 5 bases between them. The CDR3 sequence: CSVEPSSYNEQFF. The CDR3 nucleotides read TGCAGCGTTGAACCTAGCTCCTACAATGAGCAGTTCTTC.

The chain uses TRBV30 and TRBJ2-1, with D possibly matching TRBD2 (5 bases). There are 11 residues in the CDR3. The germline gives CDR1 GTSNPN, CDR2 SVGIG (reference sequence). Trimming stripped 5 bases from V and 5 bases from J, with 7 bases between. CDR3 in DNA: TGTGCCTGGGCGGGTGACAATGAGCAGTTCTTC. It codes for CAWAGDNEQFF. Together with reference TRBV30 and TRBJ2-1, the CDR3 gives the full variable domain: SQTIHQWPATLVQPVGSPLSLECTVEGTSNPNLYWYRQAAGRGLQLLFYSVGIGQISSEVPQNLSASRPQDRQFILSSKKLLLSDSGFYLCAWAGDNEQFFGPGTRLTVL.

The CDR3 coding sequence is TGTGCCAGCAGCCCGGGACTAGCGACTGGAGACATTCAGTACTTC. Protein sequence: CASSPGLATGDIQYF. This rearrangement joins TRBV7-2 to TRBJ2-4; TRBD2 aligns across 10 bases. This CDR3 spans 15 amino acids. The V gene end was trimmed by 5 bases and the J gene end by 8 bases; junction bases not matched to a gene: 9. CDR1 is SGHTA, CDR2 FQGNSA, per germline.

The chain combines TRBV7-3 with TRBJ2-7; the D gene is possibly TRBD2 (5 bases). The V and J ends lost 1 base and 3 bases respectively, with 13 bases between them. Germline V gives CDR1 SGHTA, CDR2 FQGTGA. The CDR3 sequence is 15 residues long. The chain's CDR3 is CASSLSLAVNYEQYF. CDR3 bases: TGTGCCAGCAGCTTAAGCCTAGCCGTGAACTACGAGCAGTACTTC.

This clonotype was counted a few times. The chain is built from TRBV7-2 and TRBJ2-1, with 9 bases aligning to TRBD2. The V segment lost 0 bases and the J segment 10 bases; nucleotides outside the gene matches: 10. CDR3 length equals 16 residues. Germline V gene lookup returns CDR1 SGHTA and CDR2 FQGNSA. Here the CDR3 reads CASSLAASGRPREQFF. As DNA, the CDR3 is TGTGCCAGCAGCTTAGCAGCCAGCGGGAGGCCTAGGGAGCAGTTCTTC.

Only a few counts were recorded for this clonotype. The V and J genes are TRBV29-1 and TRBJ1-1; D is ambiguous. Trimming took 4 bases from V and 3 from J, leaving 18 bases between them. CDR1 and CDR2 (germline): SQVTM, ANQGSEA. There are 15 residues in the CDR3. CDR3 DNA sequence: TGCAGCGTTGGGAAGTCCACTGGTGGGGACACTGAAGCTTTCTTT. Translated: CSVGKSTGGDTEAFF.

The chain couples TRBV28 to TRBJ2-5; the D gene is possibly TRBD1 (5 bases). Trimming pared 5 bases from V and 1 base from J, leaving 11 bases between. This CDR3 spans 14 amino acids. Germline assignment: CDR1 MDHEN and CDR2 SYDVKM. The CDR3 spells CASSARAGQETQYF. CDR3 in DNA: TGTGCCAGCAGTGCCAGGGCAGGCCAAGAGACCCAGTACTTC. Full variable domain (rest looked up from reference TRBV28 and TRBJ2-5): DVKVTQSSRYLVKRTGEKVFLECVQDMDHENMFWYRQDPGLGLRLIYFSYDVKMKEKGDIPEGYSVSREKKERFSLILESASTNQTSMYLCASSARAGQETQYFGPGTRLLVL.

This clonotype has more than one count but fewer than ten. The chain couples TRBV4-1 to TRBJ2-7; D not resolved. The V gene's germline CDR1 is MGHRA and CDR2 YSYEKL. The V and J ends lost 0 bases and 4 bases respectively, with 7 bases between them. The CDR3 spans 13 residues. Here the CDR3 reads CASSQEKEYEQYF. CDR3 in DNA: TGCGCCAGCAGCCAAGAGAAAGAATACGAGCAGTACTTC.

This chain links TRBV20-1 with TRBJ2-1; D is unresolved. Per germline, CDR1 DFQATT and CDR2 SNEGSKA (reference sequence). CDR3 length: 14 amino acids. Trimming removed 6 bases from V and 0 bases from J, with 12 bases in between. The CDR3 protein is CSAPSPSSYNEQFF. Here the CDR3 DNA reads TGCAGTGCACCATCCCCCAGCTCCTACAATGAGCAGTTCTTC.

The V call is TRBV3-1, the J call TRBJ2-7, with D unclear. The CDR3 runs to 13 residues. Germline assignment: CDR1 LGHDT and CDR2 YNNKEL (reference sequence). V lost 2 bases and J lost 3, with 8 bases in between. CDR3 protein: CASSQIMGYEQYF. In DNA, the CDR3 is TGTGCCAGCAGCCAAATCATGGGCTACGAGCAGTACTTC.

The rearrangement links TRBV28 to TRBJ2-1, with D perhaps TRBD1 or TRBD2 (5 bases each). There are 13 residues in the CDR3. Germline V lookup: CDR1 MDHEN, CDR2 SYDVKM. Trimming cost V 8 bases and J 9 bases, with 17 bases left between them. CDR3 nucleotide sequence: TGTGCCAGCGTCGGGACCCCGTCGTCTGAGCAGTTCTTC. Amino acid sequence: CASVGTPSSEQFF.

This clonotype has a single count. The V call is TRBV4-2, the J call TRBJ1-4; 9 nucleotides line up with TRBD1. The CDR3 contains 15 residues. V lost 4 bases, J lost 4 bases, and 4 bases stayed unmatched. Looked up from germline, CDR1 is LGHNA and CDR2 is YNFKEQ. The CDR3 DNA reads as TGTGCCAGCAGCCGCAGGACAGGGGATAATGAAAAACTGTTTTTT. Its protein is CASSRRTGDNEKLFF.

The genes are TRBV12-3 or TRBV12-4 and TRBJ1-5; no definite D call. This CDR3 has 13 residues. Trimming took off 5 bases at V and 9 bases at J, with 14 bases between the two ends. The CDR3 spells CASSPGVEMPQHF. CDR3 DNA: TGTGCCAGCAGTCCCGGGGTGGAGATGCCCCAGCATTTT.

The rearrangement links TRBV3-1 to TRBJ2-6; no clear D. The CDR3 totals 18 residues. The germline V and J ends were trimmed by 1 base and 2 bases, with 15 bases remaining between them. Germline-derived CDR1 and CDR2 are LGHDT and YNNKEL (reference sequence). The CDR3 loop is CASSQGGTLLAGANVLTF. DNA for the CDR3: TGTGCCAGCAGCCAAGGGGGTACTCTCCTAGCTGGGGCCAACGTCCTGACTTTC.

The CDR3 region has the DNA TGTGCCAGCAGTGGACTCCGGCGGGATACGCAGTATTTT. It translates to CASSGLRRDTQYF. The chain recombines TRBV6-2 or TRBV6-3 with TRBJ2-3; possibly TRBD2 for D (5 bases). The V gene's germline CDR1 is MNHEY and CDR2 SVGEGT. V lost 5 bases and J lost 6, with 12 bases in between. This CDR3 is 13 amino acids long.

The chain combines TRBV4-1 with TRBJ2-7; D remains unclear. Trimming pared 0 bases from V and 0 bases from J, leaving 9 bases between. The CDR3 sequence is 15 residues long. Germline V gives CDR1 MGHRA, CDR2 YSYEKL. CDR3 nucleotide sequence: TGCGCCAGCAGCCAAGAGGTCATGGGCTCCTACGAGCAGTACTTC. Encoded protein: CASSQEVMGSYEQYF.

The V gene is TRBV25-1, the J gene TRBJ1-1, with 7 positions matching TRBD1. The CDR3 loop spans 16 amino acids. The germline V gene encodes CDR1 MGHDK and CDR2 SYGVNS. V dropped 1 base and J dropped 1; count of bases not matched to a gene: 6. The CDR3 loop reads CASSEFTGQENTEAFF. CDR3 nucleotide sequence: TGTGCCAGCAGTGAATTTACCGGACAGGAGAACACTGAAGCTTTCTTT.

This clonotype was recorded many times. V is TRBV12-3 or TRBV12-4 and J is TRBJ2-3; D is unresolved. This CDR3 is built from 13 residues. Trimming shortened V by 2 bases and J by 10 bases, and 13 bases separated the two germline ends. The CDR3 loop reads CASSLHRNSPQYF. CDR3 DNA sequence: TGTGCCAGCAGTTTACACCGCAATAGCCCGCAGTATTTT.

V is TRBV6-2 or TRBV6-3 and J is TRBJ2-7, with 8 positions matching TRBD1. The V segment lost 2 bases and the J segment 6 bases; nucleotides outside the gene matches: 6. Germline CDR1 reads MNHEY; CDR2 reads SVGEGT. This CDR3 region has 14 residues. CDR3 protein: CASSYGAGGSEQYF. The DNA of the CDR3 is TGTGCCAGCAGTTACGGGGCAGGGGGCTCCGAGCAGTACTTC.

The V call is TRBV12-3 or TRBV12-4, the J call TRBJ1-4, with unresolved D. The CDR3 has 14 residues. The ends were cut back, 2 bases at V and 8 bases at J, with 12 bases in the middle. CDR3 sequence: CASSLLSDGEKLFF. The CDR3 DNA follows: TGTGCCAGCAGTTTACTGTCGGACGGGGAAAAACTGTTTTTT.

This clonotype showed up many times. The genes are TRBV29-1 and TRBJ2-1, with D possibly matching TRBD1 (6 bases). V lost 7 bases to trimming and J lost 10 bases, with 14 bases between them. The CDR3 runs 11 residues. From germline, CDR1 is SQVTM and CDR2 ANQGSEA. DNA for the CDR3: TGCAGCGCTACCGGGACACACGAGCAGTTCTTC. This codes for CSATGTHEQFF.

A few counts support this clonotype. The gene calls are TRBV25-1 and TRBJ2-3, with D hard to call. Germline V gene sequence: CDR1 MGHDK, CDR2 SYGVNS. The CDR3 runs to 13 residues. Trimming left V 3 bases short and J 6 bases short, with 10 bases between. The CDR3 loop reads CASSDPITDTQYF. The CDR3 DNA follows: TGTGCCAGCAGTGATCCCATAACGGATACGCAGTATTTT.